A selection of T cell receptor beta chains follows, all from one sample in a study of shared clonotypes between healthy human individuals. Only in-frame clones appear in the TCRdb table, and some are missing; sequencing was by immunoSEQ multiplex PCR. The table records about 1.1 million clones, 70% to 80% of them present only once. What was sequenced was memory CD4+ T cells from PBMCs. The receptors here all came from a young man in good health. Some clones in this sample may be carry-over from other donors' samples. The CDR3 runs from the conserved cysteine through the conserved F or W. Each record gives: clone size, D gene, V gene, J gene, CDR3 DNA, CDR3 protein. D genes are given only for firm matches. Size tells how often a clone was seen (once, few, many) or the class of an expanded clone, and some rows leave it out.

few,NA,TRBV11-3,TRBJ2-2,TGTGCCAGCAGCTTAGTTTCAGGAGGGGACGGGGAGCTGTTTTTT,CASSLVSGGDGELFF
NA,TRBD2,TRBV5-1,TRBJ2-1,TGCGCCAGCAGCCCGTTAGCGGGCGAGCAGTTCTTC,CASSPLAGEQFF
NA,NA,TRBV28,TRBJ1-5,TGTGCCAGCAAGCCCAGGTTCGGGGCACCGTCTCAGCCCCAGCATTTT,CASKPRFGAPSQPQHF
NA,NA,TRBV5-1,TRBJ1-3,TGCGCCAGCAGCTTGGGGCCTCCGGGAAACACCATATATTTT,CASSLGPPGNTIYF
NA,NA,TRBV11-2,TRBJ1-5,TGTGCCAGCAGCTTTACCTCCTCAGGGGTGCAGCATTTT,CASSFTSSGVQHF
NA,TRBD2,TRBV7-2,TRBJ2-5,TGTGCCAGCAGCTCCCTCTCTAGCGGGAGAGGAGAGACCCAGTACTTC,CASSSLSSGRGETQYF
NA,TRBD2,TRBV7-3,TRBJ2-1,TGTGCCAGCAGCTCTCTCACTAGCGGGAGAAATGAGCAGTTCTTC,CASSSLTSGRNEQFF
many,NA,TRBV7-9,TRBJ2-3,TGTGCCAGCAGCCGCAGACTAGACACTGATACGCAGTATTTT,CASSRRLDTDTQYF
few,NA,TRBV7-9,TRBJ1-3,TGTGCCAGCAGCTTAGGGGCCAGGGTCACTGGAAACACCATATATTTT,CASSLGARVTGNTIYF
NA,NA,TRBV29-1,TRBJ2-4,TGCAGCGTGTGGCAGGGATACGGCAAAAACATTCAGTACTTC,CSVWQGYGKNIQYF
NA,NA,TRBV28,TRBJ2-4,TGTGCCAGCAGTAGCCTCCGTGGCATTCAGTACTTC,CASSSLRGIQYF
NA,NA,TRBV20-1,TRBJ1-2,TGCAGTGCTAGGAGGTCCTATGGCTACACCTTC,CSARRSYGYTF
NA,NA,TRBV7-9,TRBJ1-3,TGTGCCAGCAGCCTCAATACTGGAAACACCATATATTTT,CASSLNTGNTIYF
many,TRBD2,TRBV5-6,TRBJ2-3,TGTGCCAGCAGCAAGGGACTAGCGGGACGTTCAGATACGCAGTATTTT,CASSKGLAGRSDTQYF
NA,NA,TRBV5-1,TRBJ1-2,TGCGCCAGCAGCTTGGGACCGCGCTATGGCTACACCTTC,CASSLGPRYGYTF
NA,NA,TRBV18,TRBJ2-1,TGTGCCAGCTCACCTCCCGGGACCGGGACCTACAATGAGCAGTTCTTC,CASSPPGTGTYNEQFF
NA,TRBD2,TRBV4-1,TRBJ2-5,TGCGCCAGCAGCCAGGTGACTAGCGGGAGATACCCTAGAGAGACCCAGTACTTC,CASSQVTSGRYPRETQYF
NA,NA,TRBV9,TRBJ1-3,TGTGCCAGCAGCAGCCGGGCAGAGGCCTCTGGAAACACCATATATTTT,CASSSRAEASGNTIYF
NA,NA,TRBV28,TRBJ2-1,TGTGCCAGCAGTTTATTGGGCAGGGGTCGATACAATGAGCAGTTCTTC,CASSLLGRGRYNEQFF
NA,NA,TRBV18,TRBJ2-5,TGTGCCAGCTCACAGCAGCAGGGAGGAAAGACCCAGTACTTC,CASSQQQGGKTQYF
NA,TRBD2,TRBV5-4,TRBJ2-1,TGTGCCAGCAGCGCGGGGGGGGATGAGCAGTTCTTC,CASSAGGDEQFF
NA,NA,TRBV19,TRBJ1-1,TGTGCCAGTAGCGATCCCCCCCGCGGTCGACTTGAAGCTTTCTTT,CASSDPPRGRLEAFF
NA,TRBD1,TRBV6-1,TRBJ2-7,TGTGCCAGCAGTTCCCAGACAGGGAGCTCCTACGAGCAGTACTTC,CASSSQTGSSYEQYF
NA,NA,TRBV5-4,TRBJ2-3,TGTGCCAGCAGCTTGTGGCAGGGCGAAGATACGCAGTATTTT,CASSLWQGEDTQYF
NA,TRBD2,TRBV6-5,TRBJ2-3,TGTGCCAGCGGGGGGGAGGCCGCAGATACGCAGTATTTT,CASGGEAADTQYF
NA,TRBD2,TRBV7-2,TRBJ2-7,TGTGCCAGCAGCTTACTCCTAGCGGGCTACGAGCAGTACTTC,CASSLLLAGYEQYF
NA,NA,TRBV5-1,TRBJ2-2,TGCGCCAGCAGTGTGATGGGGCCCGGGGAGCTGTTTTTT,CASSVMGPGELFF
NA,NA,TRBV5-4,TRBJ2-1,TGTGCCAGCAGCGGGGACTCAACTTACAATGAGCAGTTCTTC,CASSGDSTYNEQFF
NA,NA,TRBV5-4,TRBJ1-1,TGTGCCAGCAGCTTGGAGGGGAACACTGAAGCTTTCTTT,CASSLEGNTEAFF
NA,NA,TRBV6-5,TRBJ1-1,TGTGCCAGCAGTAAGTCGGTGAACACTGAAGCTTTCTTT,CASSKSVNTEAFF
NA,NA,TRBV29-1,TRBJ1-3,TGCAGCGTGGGGGACAACTCTGGAAACACCATATATTTT,CSVGDNSGNTIYF
NA,NA,TRBV30,TRBJ2-7,TGTGCCTGGGGGACTGGGACTCCCCCTTACGAGCAGTACTTC,CAWGTGTPPYEQYF